This is a list of T cell receptor beta chains from one sample in a study of blood T cell repertoires in COVID-19. Using immunoSEQ multiplex PCR, the repertoire was profiled, and TCRdb retains in-frame clones only, with some absent. The sample shows 200,000 to 300,000 clones, 70% to 90% of them seen only once. Sample: peripheral blood. These receptor sequences come from a woman aged 35 to 49 who had recovered from COVID-19. Both conserved end residues are part of each CDR3. Each record gives: J gene, V gene, clone size, D gene, CDR3 protein, CDR3 DNA. A D gene is named only where the DNA matches it firmly. Size tells how often a clone was seen (once, few, many) or the class of an expanded clone, and some rows leave it out.

>TRBJ1-2|TRBV27|NA|TRBD1
CASSFSLKQGGGYTF
TGTGCCAGCAGTTTTTCCCTAAAACAGGGGGGAGGCTACACCTTC
>TRBJ2-1|TRBV6-1|NA|TRBD2
CASSDGLGRSSGKNNEQFF
TGTGCCAGCAGTGACGGTTTGGGAAGATCTAGCGGGAAAAACAATGAGCAGTTCTTC
>TRBJ2-3|TRBV27|NA|NA
CASMARPLGDTQYF
TGTGCCAGCATGGCGCGACCACTAGGGGATACGCAGTATTTT
>TRBJ2-2|TRBV30|NA|TRBD2
CAWSGLAGFASGELFF
TGTGCCTGGAGTGGGCTAGCGGGATTCGCTTCCGGGGAGCTGTTTTTT
>TRBJ2-2|TRBV5-1|NA|NA
CASSLDRVNTGELFF
TGCGCCAGCAGCTTGGACAGGGTGAACACCGGGGAGCTGTTTTTT
>TRBJ1-2|TRBV27|NA|NA
CASSLTPEDYGYTF
TGTGCCAGCAGTTTGACCCCGGAGGACTATGGCTACACCTTC
>TRBJ2-1|TRBV13|NA|TRBD2
CASSSGLGDNEQFF
TGTGCCAGCAGCTCTGGACTAGGGGACAATGAGCAGTTCTTC
>TRBJ2-5|TRBV5-6|NA|TRBD1
CASRQDRGWETQYF
TGTGCCAGCAGACAGGACAGGGGATGGGAGACCCAGTACTTC
>TRBJ1-5|TRBV12-3/TRBV12-4|NA|TRBD1
CASRGQGGQPQHF
TGTGCCAGCAGAGGACAGGGTGGACAGCCCCAGCATTTT
>TRBJ1-5|TRBV5-5|few|NA
CASREQASNQPQHF
TGTGCCAGCAGAGAACAGGCAAGCAATCAGCCCCAGCATTTT
>TRBJ2-7|TRBV4-3|NA|NA
CASSRTTGSSYEQYF
TGCGCCAGCAGCCGAACGACAGGCAGCTCCTACGAGCAGTACTTC
>TRBJ2-2|TRBV18|NA|NA
CASSPRDSPTGELFF
TGTGCCAGCTCACCACGGGACTCTCCTACCGGGGAGCTGTTTTTT
>TRBJ1-2|TRBV5-4|many|NA
CASSTQGYGYTF
TGTGCCAGCAGTACTCAGGGATATGGCTACACCTTC
>TRBJ2-7|TRBV11-1|NA|TRBD1
CASSFGDRAAGEQYF
TGTGCCAGCAGCTTCGGGGACAGGGCGGCCGGGGAGCAGTACTTC
>TRBJ1-1|TRBV5-8|few|NA
CASSSGLLGNTEAFF
TGTGCCAGCAGCTCGGGGTTGCTAGGGAACACTGAAGCTTTCTTT
>TRBJ2-3|TRBV7-3|NA|NA
CASSPLGVPTDTQYF
TGTGCCAGCAGCCCCCTAGGGGTGCCCACAGATACGCAGTATTTT
>TRBJ1-3|TRBV25-1|NA|NA
CASSTPGGAGNTIYF
TGTGCCAGCAGCACCCCGGGGGGGGCTGGAAACACCATATATTTT
>TRBJ1-3|TRBV5-5|few|NA
CASSLRDSGNTIYF
TGTGCCAGCAGCTTGCGGGACTCTGGAAACACCATATATTTT
>TRBJ2-5|TRBV28|NA|TRBD1
CASSRQGYGETQYF
TGTGCCAGCAGCCGACAGGGGTATGGAGAGACCCAGTACTTC
>TRBJ2-6|TRBV6-5|NA|NA
CASSYGISGANVLTF
TGTGCCAGCAGTTACGGCATCTCTGGGGCCAACGTCCTGACTTTC
>TRBJ2-2|TRBV3-1/TRBV3-2|once|TRBD2
CASSQTSGLNTGELFF
TGTGCCAGCAGCCAAACTAGCGGACTGAACACCGGGGAGCTGTTTTTT
>TRBJ2-2|TRBV18|NA|TRBD2
CASSAGGNTGELFF
TGTGCCAGCTCCGCGGGGGGGAACACCGGGGAGCTGTTTTTT
>TRBJ1-2|TRBV5-4|NA|NA
CASSLLGPGGYTF
TGTGCCAGCAGCTTGCTGGGCCCGGGGGGCTACACCTTC
>TRBJ1-1|TRBV28|NA|NA
CASTGAPNTEAFF
TGTGCCAGCACTGGGGCCCCGAACACTGAAGCTTTCTTT
>TRBJ2-7|TRBV18|NA|NA
CASSPPGGAGAGEQYF
TGTGCCAGCTCACCCCCCGGGGGCGCGGGAGCTGGCGAGCAGTACTTC
>TRBJ2-3|TRBV3-1/TRBV3-2|NA|TRBD2
CASSPGAGAGTDTQYF
TGTGCCAGCAGCCCCGGGGCGGGAGCAGGCACAGATACGCAGTATTTT
>TRBJ1-5|TRBV2|NA|NA
CASNREGLQPQHF
TGTGCCAGCAACAGGGAAGGTCTTCAGCCCCAGCATTTT
>TRBJ2-5|TRBV5-6|NA|TRBD1
CASSPTGTGGPGGETQYF
TGTGCCAGCAGCCCGACTGGGACAGGGGGCCCAGGCGGCGAGACCCAGTACTTC
>TRBJ1-5|TRBV7-8|NA|TRBD1
CASTPGQPKLMDSNQPQHF
TGTGCCAGCACCCCGGGACAGCCCAAACTGATGGATAGCAATCAGCCCCAGCATTTT
>TRBJ1-5|TRBV12-5|NA|NA
CASGPGQPQHF
TGTGCTAGTGGTCCCGGTCAGCCCCAGCATTTT
>TRBJ2-5|TRBV5-1|NA|TRBD2
CASSLALTSGALQGTQYF
TGCGCCAGCAGCTTGGCTCTGACTAGCGGGGCCCTCCAGGGGACCCAGTACTTC
>TRBJ2-1|TRBV6-4|NA|NA
CASMGARRFF
TGTGCCAGCATGGGGGCGAGACGGTTCTTC
>TRBJ2-7|TRBV19|once|NA
CASRWTATSSYEQYF
TGTGCCAGTAGATGGACAGCCACTAGCTCCTACGAGCAGTACTTC
>TRBJ2-5|TRBV3-1/TRBV3-2|NA|TRBD2
CASSQVWRRGETQYF
TGTGCCAGCAGCCAAGTTTGGAGGCGGGGGGAGACCCAGTACTTC
>TRBJ2-1|TRBV4-3|NA|TRBD2
CASSQLAGGYNEQFF
TGCGCCAGCAGCCAACTAGCGGGAGGGTACAATGAGCAGTTCTTC
>TRBJ1-5|TRBV11-3|once|NA
CASSLSGDAGGPQHF
TGTGCCAGCAGCTTAAGCGGGGACGCTGGAGGGCCCCAGCATTTT
>TRBJ2-3|TRBV7-3|NA|NA
CASSRVGGTGYTQYF
TGTGCCAGCAGCCGTGTTGGGGGGACCGGGTATACGCAGTATTTT
>TRBJ1-4|TRBV10-3|NA|TRBD1
CATGTGKGEKLFF
TGTGCCACGGGGACAGGGAAAGGGGAAAAACTGTTTTTT
>TRBJ1-5|TRBV24-1|NA|NA
CATSDWSGLAGNQPQHF
TGTGCCACCAGTGATTGGAGCGGCCTGGCGGGGAATCAGCCCCAGCATTTT
>TRBJ2-7|TRBV7-3|NA|TRBD1
CASSSQGDSPSYEQYF
TGTGCCAGCAGCTCCCAGGGGGACAGTCCTTCCTACGAGCAGTACTTC
>TRBJ2-1|TRBV7-3|NA|TRBD1
CASSLMFSDRALQFF
TGTGCCAGCAGCTTAATGTTCTCCGACAGGGCCCTTCAGTTCTTC
>TRBJ2-3|TRBV7-9|NA|NA
CASSLGASTDTQYF
TGTGCCAGCAGCTTGGGGGCAAGCACAGATACGCAGTATTTT
>TRBJ1-4|TRBV5-6|NA|NA
CASSLWSIEGKLFF
TGTGCCAGCAGCTTGTGGTCTATCGAGGGAAAACTGTTTTTT
>TRBJ2-2|TRBV18|NA|NA
CASSPGGLANTGELFF
TGTGCCAGCTCGCCCGGGGGGCTAGCGAACACCGGGGAGCTGTTTTTT
>TRBJ1-2|TRBV19|NA|NA
CASSWGQLYGYTF
TGTGCCAGTAGTTGGGGGCAGCTTTATGGCTACACCTTC
>TRBJ2-3|TRBV5-4|NA|NA
CASSLGLPGTDTQYF
TGTGCCAGCAGCTTGGGACTACCGGGCACAGATACGCAGTATTTT
>TRBJ2-3|TRBV5-4|NA|NA
CASSLFLADTQYF
TGTGCCAGCAGCTTGTTCCTAGCAGATACGCAGTATTTT
>TRBJ2-1|TRBV7-9|NA|TRBD2
CASSPRLASPNEQFF
TGTGCCAGCAGCCCGCGACTAGCATCCCCCAATGAGCAGTTCTTC
>TRBJ2-5|TRBV19|NA|NA
CASSKLGGKLPETQYF
TGTGCCAGTAGTAAATTAGGGGGAAAGCTACCGGAGACCCAGTACTTC
>TRBJ1-2|TRBV5-4|NA|TRBD1
CASSSQGAAYGYTF
TGTGCCAGCAGCTCCCAGGGGGCCGCCTATGGCTACACCTTC
>TRBJ2-3|TRBV11-1|NA|NA
CASSLGGYTQYF
TGTGCCAGCAGCTTAGGAGGGTACACGCAGTATTTT
>TRBJ1-2|TRBV27|NA|NA
CASSRWRGAEGYTF
TGTGCCAGCAGCCGCTGGCGGGGGGCCGAAGGCTACACCTTC
>TRBJ2-7|TRBV27|NA|TRBD1
CASRRQGSYEQYF
TGTGCCAGCAGACGACAGGGATCCTACGAGCAGTACTTC
>TRBJ2-3|TRBV9|few|NA
CASSVGPSGDTQYF
TGTGCCAGCAGCGTGGGCCCCTCGGGGGATACGCAGTATTTT
>TRBJ1-2|TRBV6-5|NA|TRBD1
CASSQGQGSYGYTF
TGTGCCAGCAGCCAAGGACAGGGATCTTATGGCTACACCTTC